Included here is one T cell receptor (beta chain) sequence, with context. The antigen is undetermined. The CDR3 runs 12 residues. Trimming took off 0 bases at V and 3 bases at J, with 6 bases between the two ends. From germline, CDR1 is SQVTM and CDR2 ANQGSEA. The data were taken from a study of shared clonotypes between healthy human individuals. Study-level findings and limits: The sampled material consisted only of blood, and tissue repertoires are likely to differ. On the whole, naive subsets had larger estimated richness than memory subsets had.

The protocol was immunoSEQ multiplex PCR, while the TCRdb copy is restricted to in-frame clones and leaves out a portion. Counted here are 1,400,000 or so clones, approximately 98.5% occurring once; the ten biggest clones make up 0.36%. Participating donors were healthy, HIV-negative adults free of recent acute infections or vaccinations. The source material was naive CD4+ T cells sorted from blood. Subset described: CD45RA+ positively selected. The receptor was derived from a man younger than 45 in good health. This chain joins TRBV29-1 and TRBJ2-7; D not certain. This CDR3 is CSVEDKNYEQYF. CDR3 sequence (DNA): TGCAGCGTTGAAGATAAGAACTACGAGCAGTACTTC.